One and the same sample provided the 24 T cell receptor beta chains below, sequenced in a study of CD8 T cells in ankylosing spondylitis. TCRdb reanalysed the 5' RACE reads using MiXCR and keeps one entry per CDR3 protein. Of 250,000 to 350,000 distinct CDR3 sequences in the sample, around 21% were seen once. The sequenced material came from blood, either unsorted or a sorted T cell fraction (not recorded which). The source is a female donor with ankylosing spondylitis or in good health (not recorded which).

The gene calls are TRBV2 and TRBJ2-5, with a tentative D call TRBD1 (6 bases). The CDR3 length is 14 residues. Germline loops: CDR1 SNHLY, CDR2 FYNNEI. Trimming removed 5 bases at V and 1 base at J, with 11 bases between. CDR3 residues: CASSPDRPQETQYF. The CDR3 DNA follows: TGTGCCAGCAGTCCAGACAGGCCCCAAGAGACCCAGTACTTC.

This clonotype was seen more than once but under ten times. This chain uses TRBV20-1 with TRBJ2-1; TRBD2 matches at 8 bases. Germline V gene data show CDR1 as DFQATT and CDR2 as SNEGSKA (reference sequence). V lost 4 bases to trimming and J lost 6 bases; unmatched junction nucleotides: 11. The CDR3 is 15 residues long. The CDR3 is CSAKDRLAPLNEQFF. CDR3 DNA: TGCAGTGCTAAAGACAGACTAGCGCCTCTCAATGAGCAGTTCTTC.

CDR3 DNA: TGTGCCAGCAGTGAAGGTCTAGCGGGAAGGGTAGATACGCAGTATTTT. It is translated as CASSEGLAGRVDTQYF. The rearrangement joins TRBV25-1 to TRBJ2-3, with 9 bases that match TRBD2. This CDR3 contains 16 residues. Germline CDR1 MGHDK, CDR2 SYGVNS. J lost 5 bases, V lost 2 bases, and 8 bases had no gene match.

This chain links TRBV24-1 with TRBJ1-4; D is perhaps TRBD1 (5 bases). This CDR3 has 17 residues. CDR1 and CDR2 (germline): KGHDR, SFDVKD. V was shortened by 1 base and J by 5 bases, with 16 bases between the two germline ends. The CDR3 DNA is TGTGCCACCAGTGATTTTAAGACCGGGACGGTGAATGAAAAACTGTTTTTT. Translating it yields CATSDFKTGTVNEKLFF.

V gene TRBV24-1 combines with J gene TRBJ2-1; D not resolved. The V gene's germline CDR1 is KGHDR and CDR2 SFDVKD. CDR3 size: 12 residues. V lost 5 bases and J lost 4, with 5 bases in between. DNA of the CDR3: TGTGCCACCAGTGGCATATACAATGAGCAGTTCTTC. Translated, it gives CATSGIYNEQFF.

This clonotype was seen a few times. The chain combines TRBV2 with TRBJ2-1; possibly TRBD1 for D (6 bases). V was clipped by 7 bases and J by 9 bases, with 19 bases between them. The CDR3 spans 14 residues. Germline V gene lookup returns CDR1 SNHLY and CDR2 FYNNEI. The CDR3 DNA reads TGTGCCAGCAATACAGGGACGGGTGCAAGTGAGCAGTTCTTC. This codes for CASNTGTGASEQFF.

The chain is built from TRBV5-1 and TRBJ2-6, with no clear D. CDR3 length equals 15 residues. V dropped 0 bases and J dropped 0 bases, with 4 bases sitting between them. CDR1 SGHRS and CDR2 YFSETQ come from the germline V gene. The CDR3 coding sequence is TGCGCCAGCAGCTTGGGTAACTCTGGGGCCAACGTCCTGACTTTC. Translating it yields CASSLGNSGANVLTF.

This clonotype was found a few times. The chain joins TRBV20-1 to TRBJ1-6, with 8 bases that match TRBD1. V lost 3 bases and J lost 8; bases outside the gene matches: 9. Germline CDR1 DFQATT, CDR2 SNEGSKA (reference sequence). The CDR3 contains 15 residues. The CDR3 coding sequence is TGCAGTGCTAGGTTTTTTAACAGGGGGGATTCACCCCTCCACTTT. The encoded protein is CSARFFNRGDSPLHF.

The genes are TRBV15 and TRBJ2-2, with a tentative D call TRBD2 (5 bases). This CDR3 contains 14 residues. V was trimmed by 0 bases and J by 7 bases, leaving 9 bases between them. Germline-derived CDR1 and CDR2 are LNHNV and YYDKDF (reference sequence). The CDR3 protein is CATSRESGGGELFF. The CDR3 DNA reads TGTGCCACCAGCAGAGAAAGCGGTGGCGGGGAGCTGTTTTTT.

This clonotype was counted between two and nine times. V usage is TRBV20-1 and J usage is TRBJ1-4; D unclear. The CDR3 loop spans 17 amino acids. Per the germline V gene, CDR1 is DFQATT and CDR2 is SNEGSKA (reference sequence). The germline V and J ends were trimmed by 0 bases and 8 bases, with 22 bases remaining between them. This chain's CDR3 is CSAREGSTGITREKLFF. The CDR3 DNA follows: TGCAGTGCTAGAGAGGGGAGTACCGGCATCACGCGGGAAAAACTGTTTTTT.

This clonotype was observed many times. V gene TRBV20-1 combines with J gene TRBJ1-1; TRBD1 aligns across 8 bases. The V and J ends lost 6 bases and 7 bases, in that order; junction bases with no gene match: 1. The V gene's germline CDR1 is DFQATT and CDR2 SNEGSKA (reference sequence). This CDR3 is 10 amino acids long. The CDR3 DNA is TGCAGTGCCGACAGGGGTGAAGCTTTCTTT. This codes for CSADRGEAFF.

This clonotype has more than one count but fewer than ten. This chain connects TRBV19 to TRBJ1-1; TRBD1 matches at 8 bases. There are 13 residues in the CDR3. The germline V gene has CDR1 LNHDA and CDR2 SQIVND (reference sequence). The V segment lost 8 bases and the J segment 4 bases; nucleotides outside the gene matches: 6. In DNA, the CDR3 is TGTGCCAGTCAGGGGGCAGGGTTCACTGAAGCTTTCTTT. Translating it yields CASQGAGFTEAFF.

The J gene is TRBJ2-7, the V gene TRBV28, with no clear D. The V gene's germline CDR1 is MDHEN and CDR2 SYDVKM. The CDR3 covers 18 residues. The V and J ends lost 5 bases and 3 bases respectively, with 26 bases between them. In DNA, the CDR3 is TGTGCCAGCAGTCCCCTCCGCGCCTCGTTCAGCCTATACTACGAGCAGTACTTC. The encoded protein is CASSPLRASFSLYYEQYF.

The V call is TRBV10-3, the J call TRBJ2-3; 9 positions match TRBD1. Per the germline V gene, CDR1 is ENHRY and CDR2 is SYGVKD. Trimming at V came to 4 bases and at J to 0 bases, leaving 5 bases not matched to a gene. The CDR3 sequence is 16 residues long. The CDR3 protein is CAISGDRVSSTDTQYF. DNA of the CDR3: TGTGCCATCAGTGGGGACAGGGTTAGTAGCACAGATACGCAGTATTTT.

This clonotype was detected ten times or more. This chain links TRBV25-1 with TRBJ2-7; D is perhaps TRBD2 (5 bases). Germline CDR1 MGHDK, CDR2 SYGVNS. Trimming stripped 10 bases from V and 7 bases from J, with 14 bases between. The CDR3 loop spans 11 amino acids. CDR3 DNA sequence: TGTGCCACCACGGGGAGTCGGGAGCAGTACTTC. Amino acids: CATTGSREQYF.

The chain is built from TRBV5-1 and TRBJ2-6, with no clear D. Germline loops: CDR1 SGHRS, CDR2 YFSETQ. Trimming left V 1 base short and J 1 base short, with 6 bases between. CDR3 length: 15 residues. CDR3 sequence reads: CASSLNPSGANVLTF. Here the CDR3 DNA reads TGCGCCAGCAGCTTGAACCCGTCTGGGGCCAACGTCCTGACTTTC.

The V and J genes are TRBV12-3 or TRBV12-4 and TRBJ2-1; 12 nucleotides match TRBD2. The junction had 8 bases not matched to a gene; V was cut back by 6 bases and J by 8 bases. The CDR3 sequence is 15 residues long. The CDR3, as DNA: TGTGCCAGCAGCATCCGGACTAGCGGGAATGATGAGCAGTTCTTC. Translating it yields CASSIRTSGNDEQFF.

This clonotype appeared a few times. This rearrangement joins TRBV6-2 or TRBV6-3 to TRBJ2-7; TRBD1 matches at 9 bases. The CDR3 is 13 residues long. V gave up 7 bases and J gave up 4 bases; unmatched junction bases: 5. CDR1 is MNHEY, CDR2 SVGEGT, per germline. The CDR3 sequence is CASKGTGFYEQYF. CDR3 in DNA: TGTGCCAGCAAGGGGACAGGGTTTTACGAGCAGTACTTC.

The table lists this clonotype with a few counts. CDR3 loop: CASSRGGLAPYNEQFF. DNA for the CDR3: TGTGCCAGCAGTCGCGGTGGACTAGCACCCTACAATGAGCAGTTCTTC. The gene calls are TRBV6-1 and TRBJ2-1, with TRBD2 matching 8 bases. Unmatched junction bases numbered 8, after V lost 5 bases and J lost 2 bases. The CDR3 runs to 16 residues. The germline V gene has CDR1 MNHNS and CDR2 SASEGT.

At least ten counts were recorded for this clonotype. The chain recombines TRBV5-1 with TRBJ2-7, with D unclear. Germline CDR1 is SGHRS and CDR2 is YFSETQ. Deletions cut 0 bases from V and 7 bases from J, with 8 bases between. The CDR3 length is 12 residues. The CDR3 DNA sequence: TGCGCCAGCAGCTTGGGGTCGAAAGAGCAGTACTTC. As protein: CASSLGSKEQYF. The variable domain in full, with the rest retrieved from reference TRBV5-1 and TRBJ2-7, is KAGVTQTPRYLIKTRGQQVTLSCSPISGHRSVSWYQQTPGQGLQFLFEYFSETQRNKGNFPGRFSGRQFSNSRSEMNVSTLELGDSALYLCASSLGSKEQYFGPGTRLTVT.

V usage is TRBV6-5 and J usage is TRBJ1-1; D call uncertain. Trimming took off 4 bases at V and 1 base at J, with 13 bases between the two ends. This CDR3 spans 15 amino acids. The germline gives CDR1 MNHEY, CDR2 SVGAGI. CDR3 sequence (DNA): TGTGCCAGCAGTTTTTCTTGGAGCGGGAACACTGAAGCTTTCTTT. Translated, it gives CASSFSWSGNTEAFF.

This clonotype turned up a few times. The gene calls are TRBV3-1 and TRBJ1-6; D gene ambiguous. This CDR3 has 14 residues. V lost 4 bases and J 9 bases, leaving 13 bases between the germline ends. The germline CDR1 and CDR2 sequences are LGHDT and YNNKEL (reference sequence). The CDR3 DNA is TGTGCCAGCAGCCTCCCCGTTAACGGTTCACCCCTCCACTTT. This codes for CASSLPVNGSPLHF.

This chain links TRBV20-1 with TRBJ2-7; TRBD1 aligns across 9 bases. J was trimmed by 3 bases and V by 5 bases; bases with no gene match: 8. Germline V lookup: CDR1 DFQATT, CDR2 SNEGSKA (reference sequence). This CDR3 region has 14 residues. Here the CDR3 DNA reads TGCAGTGCTGTCCGACAGGGGGAAATCTACGAGCAGTACTTC. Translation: CSAVRQGEIYEQYF.

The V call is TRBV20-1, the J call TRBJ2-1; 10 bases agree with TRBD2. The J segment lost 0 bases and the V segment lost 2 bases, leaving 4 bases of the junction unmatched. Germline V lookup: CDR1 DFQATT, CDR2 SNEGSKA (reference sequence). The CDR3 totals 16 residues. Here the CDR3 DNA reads TGCAGTGCTAGACCCGGACTAGCGGCCTCCTACAATGAGCAGTTCTTC. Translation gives CSARPGLAASYNEQFF.